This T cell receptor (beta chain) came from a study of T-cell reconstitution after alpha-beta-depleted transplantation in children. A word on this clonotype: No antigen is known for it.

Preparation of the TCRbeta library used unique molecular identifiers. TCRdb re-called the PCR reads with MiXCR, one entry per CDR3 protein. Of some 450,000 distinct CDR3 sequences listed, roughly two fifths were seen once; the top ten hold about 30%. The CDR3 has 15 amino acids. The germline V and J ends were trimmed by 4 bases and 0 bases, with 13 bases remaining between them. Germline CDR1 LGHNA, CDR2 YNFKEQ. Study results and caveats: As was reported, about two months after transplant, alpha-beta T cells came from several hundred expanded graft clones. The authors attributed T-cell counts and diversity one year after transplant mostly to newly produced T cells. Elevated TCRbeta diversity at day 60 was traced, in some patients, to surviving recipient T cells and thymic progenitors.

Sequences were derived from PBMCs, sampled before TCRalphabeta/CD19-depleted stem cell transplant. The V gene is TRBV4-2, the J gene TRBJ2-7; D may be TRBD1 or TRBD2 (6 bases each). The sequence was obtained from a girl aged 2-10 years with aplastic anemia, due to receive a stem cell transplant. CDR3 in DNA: TGTGCCAGCAGCCTCAGGGAGGACAGCTCCTACGAGCAGTACTTC. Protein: CASSLREDSSYEQYF.